These 26 T cell receptor beta chains share one sample of origin, sequenced in a study of cytomegalovirus exposure and HLA in healthy donors. In the PCR, 60 Vbeta and 13 Jbeta primers were used. Sequencing used immunoSEQ multiplex PCR; TCRdb keeps in-frame clones, though not all of them. The sample contains 150,000 to 200,000 clones, over 60% of which appear only once. The sequencing input was PBMCs. All receptors come from a woman aged 50 to 60 in good health and CMV-seropositive.

Notes on this clone: The germline gene is not matched at one end of the junction; a read error may be the cause. The rearrangement links TRBV7-7 to TRBJ2-5, with a possible D match to TRBD1 (5 bases). The CDR3 totals 13 residues. Germline V gene data show CDR1 as SSHAT and CDR2 as FNYEAQ (reference sequence). The DNA for the CDR3 is TGTGCTAGCAGCTCTCAGGGTGGGGTGACCCAGTACTTC. Protein sequence: CASSSQGGVTQYF.

V usage is TRBV7-2 and J usage is TRBJ2-1, with D perhaps TRBD1 (6 bases). CDR1 and CDR2 from the germline V gene are SGHTA and FQGNSA. Trimming removed 2 bases from V and 3 bases from J, with 8 bases in between. The CDR3 length is 14 residues. CDR3 sequence reads: CASSLMTGYNEQFF. The DNA of the CDR3 is TGTGCCAGCAGCTTAATGACAGGCTACAATGAGCAGTTCTTC.

The chain joins TRBV30 to TRBJ1-2, with a tentative D call TRBD1 (6 bases). The CDR3 covers 15 residues. Trimming shortened V by 0 bases and J by 4 bases, and 15 bases separated the two germline ends. Germline CDR1 and CDR2: GTSNPN and SVGIG (reference sequence). The CDR3 spells CAWSVMTTGPYGYTF. The CDR3 DNA sequence: TGTGCCTGGAGTGTAATGACTACAGGGCCCTATGGCTACACCTTC.

This clone showed up just once. The chain links TRBV10-1 to TRBJ1-2; 7 nucleotides line up with TRBD1. The V gene's germline CDR1 is WNHNN and CDR2 SYGVQD (reference sequence). V shed 4 bases and J 2 bases; nucleotides not matched to a gene: 1. The CDR3 is made up of 13 amino acids. The CDR3 region has the DNA TGCGCCAGCAGTGGGGACAGAAACTATGGCTACACCTTC. It translates to CASSGDRNYGYTF.

This clone has only a few counts. The chain employs TRBV29-1 and TRBJ2-1; 13 bases map to TRBD2. The CDR3 has 14 residues. In germline, CDR1 is SQVTM, CDR2 ANQGSEA. V lost 4 bases and J lost 8; bases outside the gene matches: 5. The CDR3 nucleotides read TGCAGCGTTGTAGGGACTAGCGGGATGTATGAGCAGTTCTTC. Translated, it gives CSVVGTSGMYEQFF.

The J gene is TRBJ1-4, the V gene TRBV28; a weak D match, TRBD1 (5 bases). V was trimmed by 3 bases and J by 8 bases, leaving 10 bases between them. Germline CDR1 MDHEN, CDR2 SYDVKM. The CDR3 loop spans 13 amino acids. This chain's CDR3 is CASSFSGGEKLFF. The DNA of the CDR3 is TGTGCCAGCAGTTTTTCGGGGGGAGAAAAACTGTTTTTT.

This sequence joins TRBV19 and TRBJ1-5, with TRBD1 matching over 8 bases. This CDR3 has 16 residues. Germline V gene lookup returns CDR1 LNHDA and CDR2 SQIVND (reference sequence). The V segment lost 3 bases and the J segment 4 bases; nucleotides outside the gene matches: 8. This CDR3 is CASSIIWGQANQPQHF. The CDR3 nucleotides are TGTGCCAGTAGTATTATATGGGGACAGGCGAATCAGCCCCAGCATTTT.

V usage is TRBV7-2 and J usage is TRBJ1-1, with TRBD1 matching 7 bases. J was trimmed by 0 bases and V by 7 bases; bases with no gene match: 11. This CDR3 has 16 residues. In germline, CDR1 is SGHTA, CDR2 FQGNSA. CDR3 in amino acids: CASKKESGQMNTEAFF. Here the CDR3 DNA reads TGTGCCAGCAAAAAAGAATCGGGACAGATGAACACTGAAGCTTTCTTT.

The J gene is TRBJ2-3, the V gene TRBV10-3; 13 bases are a match to TRBD2. CDR3 size: 18 residues. The J segment lost 1 base and the V segment lost 0 bases, leaving 4 bases of the junction unmatched. Germline CDR1 reads ENHRY; CDR2 reads SYGVKD. In DNA, the CDR3 is TGTGCCATCAGTGAGTCGATTACTAGCGGGGGGGGCACAGATACGCAGTATTTT. Protein product: CAISESITSGGGTDTQYF.

The rearrangement links TRBV10-3 to TRBJ2-7, with TRBD1 matching over 9 bases. The CDR3 runs to 14 residues. J gave up 5 bases and V 3 bases, and 5 bases lay outside the gene matches. The V gene's germline CDR1 is ENHRY and CDR2 SYGVKD. CDR3 sequence (DNA): TGTGCCATCAGTGAAGGAGACAGGGGGGACGAGCAGTACTTC. Encoded protein: CAISEGDRGDEQYF.

This chain joins TRBV12-1 and TRBJ2-5; TRBD2 is the table's D call, not checked against the DNA. The tail of the sequence fits TRBJ2-7 better, so the J call may be wrong. TRBV12-1 is described as a pseudogene. CDR3 length equals 14 residues. Written as DNA, the CDR3 is TGTGCCAGCAGATCTAGCGTCCAGTCCTACGAGCAGTACTTC. Its protein product is CASRSSVQSYEQYF.

The V call is TRBV7-8, the J call TRBJ1-4; D remains unclear. The germline CDR1 and CDR2 sequences are SGHVS and FQNEAQ. The CDR3 loop spans 12 amino acids. V was shortened by 2 bases and J by 7 bases, with 5 bases between the two germline ends. The CDR3 DNA reads TGTGCCAGCAGCTTATGGAGTGAAAAACTGTTTTTT. Its protein product is CASSLWSEKLFF.

The J gene is TRBJ1-3, the V gene TRBV6-5, with TRBD1 matching over 8 bases. CDR3 length: 15 residues. Germline assignment: CDR1 MNHEY and CDR2 SVGAGI. J was trimmed by 2 bases and V by 5 bases; bases with no gene match: 5. CDR3 DNA sequence: TGTGCCAGCAGTCGAGGGACAGGTACTGGAAACACCATATATTTT. As protein: CASSRGTGTGNTIYF.

This clone was counted once. The rearrangement joins TRBV9 to TRBJ1-2; the D gene is possibly TRBD1 (5 bases). V gave up 5 bases and J gave up 0 bases, with 14 bases separating them. Germline assignment: CDR1 SGDLS and CDR2 YYNGEE. The CDR3 spans 15 residues. CDR3: CASSREGIANYGYTF. In DNA form, the CDR3 reads TGTGCCAGCAGTCGGGAGGGGATAGCTAACTATGGCTACACCTTC.

This clone was detected only once. The chain recombines TRBV9 with TRBJ2-1; D is perhaps TRBD2 (5 bases). The germline V and J ends were trimmed by 2 bases and 1 base, with 10 bases remaining between them. This CDR3 is built from 15 residues. The germline CDR1 and CDR2 sequences are SGDLS and YYNGEE. The DNA of the CDR3 is TGTGCCAGCAGCGTGGACTTCCCTTCCTACAATGAGCAGTTCTTC. Translation gives CASSVDFPSYNEQFF.

This chain uses TRBV4-3 with TRBJ2-7, with 7 bases that match TRBD1. The CDR3 loop spans 13 amino acids. Germline CDR1 reads LGHNA; CDR2 reads YSLEER. The ends lost 1 base at V and 7 bases at J; junction bases unmatched: 4. CDR3 in DNA: TGCGCCAGCAGCCAAGCACAGGGGTGGGAGCAGTACTTC. Protein: CASSQAQGWEQYF.

The V call is TRBV7-2, the J call TRBJ1-6, with TRBD1 as a possible D gene (5 bases). In germline, CDR1 is SGHTA, CDR2 FQGNSA. The CDR3 has 16 residues. The V and J ends lost 2 bases and 8 bases respectively, with 16 bases between them. CDR3 coding DNA: TGTGCCAGCAGCTTATTGGGGCACAACGGCCATTCACCCCTCCACTTT. It specifies CASSLLGHNGHSPLHF.

This chain links TRBV7-2 with TRBJ2-2; possibly TRBD2 for D (6 bases). Germline V CDR1 and CDR2: SGHTA, FQGNSA. The ends were cut back, 5 bases at V and 2 bases at J, with 12 bases in the middle. CDR3 length: 15 amino acids. The CDR3 nucleotides are TGTGCCAGCAGCCCCTGGGGGGATAACACCGGGGAGCTGTTTTTT. Amino acids: CASSPWGDNTGELFF.

The chain employs TRBV27 and TRBJ1-2; 8 nucleotides align to TRBD1. V lost 2 bases and J lost 5; bases outside the gene matches: 19. Germline CDR1 reads MNHEY; CDR2 reads SMNVEV (reference sequence). This CDR3 region has 19 residues. CDR3 sequence: CASSLAYGGQGAFRYGYTF. The CDR3 region has the DNA TGTGCCAGCAGTTTAGCGTATGGGGGTCAGGGGGCCTTTAGGTATGGCTACACCTTC.

This chain joins TRBV25-1 and TRBJ1-4; D remains unclear. V was clipped by 4 bases and J by 10 bases, with 13 bases between them. This CDR3 has 13 residues. The germline V gene encodes CDR1 MGHDK and CDR2 SYGVNS. CDR3 sequence: CASSVTTVGKLFF. The CDR3 region has the DNA TGTGCCAGCAGTGTGACAACGGTGGGAAAACTGTTTTTT.

The genes are TRBV7-2 and TRBJ2-7, with D possibly matching TRBD2 (5 bases). The V end was cut by 4 bases, the J end by 0 bases, with 13 bases between. The CDR3 has 15 residues. Germline loops: CDR1 SGHTA, CDR2 FQGNSA. This CDR3 is CASSSADGVSYEQYF. CDR3 in DNA: TGTGCCAGCAGCTCAGCGGACGGGGTCTCCTACGAGCAGTACTTC.

The gene calls are TRBV7-2 and TRBJ2-1; 12 nucleotides agree with TRBD2. V was pared by 6 bases and J by 4 bases, with 7 bases of the junction left unmatched. Germline V gene lookup returns CDR1 SGHTA and CDR2 FQGNSA. CDR3 length: 16 amino acids. The CDR3 DNA follows: TGTGCCAGCAGGACGACTAGCGGGGGCCCTTACAATGAGCAGTTCTTC. Residues: CASRTTSGGPYNEQFF.

The chain links TRBV7-2 to TRBJ1-4; D is ambiguous. This CDR3 region has 15 residues. V lost 1 base and J lost 4, with 10 bases in between. Germline lookup yields CDR1 SGHTA and CDR2 FQGNSA. CDR3 loop: CASSLVGQDNEKLFF. Written as DNA, the CDR3 is TGTGCCAGCAGCTTAGTTGGGCAGGATAATGAAAAACTGTTTTTT.

The genes are TRBV6-5 and TRBJ1-2, with 8 bases lining up with TRBD1. Trimming removed 7 bases from V and 3 bases from J; junction bases left unmatched: 1. CDR1 and CDR2 (germline): MNHEY, SVGAGI. The CDR3 covers 12 residues. The CDR3: CASTGGDYGYTF. The CDR3 nucleotides read TGTGCCAGCACAGGGGGCGACTATGGCTACACCTTC.

The CDR3: CASSLGSLRYRDTQYF. The CDR3 nucleotides are TGCGCCAGCAGCTTGGGTTCCCTGCGGTACCGAGATACGCAGTATTTT. The gene calls are TRBV5-1 and TRBJ2-3; D gene unclear. V lost 0 bases to trimming and J lost 5 bases, with 16 bases between them. Germline CDR1 is SGHRS and CDR2 is YFSETQ. CDR3 length: 16 amino acids. The full variable domain, completed using reference TRBV5-1 and TRBJ2-3, is KAGVTQTPRYLIKTRGQQVTLSCSPISGHRSVSWYQQTPGQGLQFLFEYFSETQRNKGNFPGRFSGRQFSNSRSEMNVSTLELGDSALYLCASSLGSLRYRDTQYFGPGTRLTVL.

The rearrangement links TRBV25-1 to TRBJ2-1, with 9 bases aligning to TRBD2. This CDR3 has 16 residues. Trimming cost V 10 bases and J 0 bases; bases outside gene matches: 10. CDR1 MGHDK and CDR2 SYGVNS come from the germline V gene. This CDR3 is CATQTSGADSYNEQFF. CDR3 nucleotides: TGTGCCACCCAGACTAGCGGAGCCGACTCCTACAATGAGCAGTTCTTC.